One and the same sample provided the 19 T cell receptor beta chains below, sequenced in a study of cytomegalovirus exposure and HLA in healthy donors. This table comes from immunoSEQ multiplex PCR, and its TCRdb copy is limited to in-frame clones, with some not included. The data hold roughly 200,000 clones, with approximately 84% observed a single time. Sample: PBMCs. The receptors were gathered from a woman under 30 in good health and CMV-seropositive.

This chain joins TRBV27 and TRBJ1-5; 11 nucleotides agree with TRBD1. V gave up 5 bases and J gave up 4 bases; unmatched junction bases: 4. Germline values: CDR1 MNHEY, CDR2 SMNVEV (reference sequence). This CDR3 is built from 15 residues. In DNA, the CDR3 is TGTGCCAGCAGTGGGACAGGGGGTTATAATCAGCCCCAGCATTTT. It yields the protein CASSGTGGYNQPQHF.

V is TRBV4-1 and J is TRBJ2-7, with 7 bases that match TRBD1. J lost 1 base, V lost 5 bases, and 5 bases had no gene match. The CDR3 is made up of 14 amino acids. In germline, CDR1 is MGHRA, CDR2 YSYEKL. The CDR3 bases are TGCGCCAGCAGCGCCCGACAGGGTTCCTACGAGCAGTACTTC. Its translation: CASSARQGSYEQYF.

The chain carries TRBV11-3 and TRBJ2-2; maybe TRBD1 (6 bases). With 5 bases removed from V and 2 bases from J, the gap between germline ends came to 15 bases. The CDR3 is 16 amino acids. The germline V gene has CDR1 SGHNT and CDR2 YENEEA. In nucleotides, the CDR3 is TGTGCCAGCAGCCCGAAAGGGACATTTAACACCGGGGAGCTGTTTTTT. It codes for CASSPKGTFNTGELFF. Full variable domain (outside the CDR3, taken from reference TRBV11-3 and TRBJ2-2): EAGVVQSPRYKIIEKKQPVAFWCNPISGHNTLYWYLQNLGQGPELLIRYENEEAVDDSQLPKDRFSAERLKGVDSTLKIQPAELGDSAVYLCASSPKGTFNTGELFFGEGSRLTVL.

The chain joins TRBV5-1 to TRBJ2-6; D is unresolved. The V end was cut by 1 base, the J end by 0 bases, with 5 bases between. CDR1 is SGHRS and CDR2 is YFSETQ in the germline V gene. The CDR3 extends over 15 amino acids. For the CDR3, the DNA is TGCGCCAGCAGCTTGTCCAGCTCTGGGGCCAACGTCCTGACTTTC. This codes for CASSLSSSGANVLTF.

The chain is built from TRBV2 and TRBJ1-1; no clear D. Trimming took 4 bases from V and 1 from J, leaving 10 bases between them. The CDR3 contains 14 residues. Germline V lookup: CDR1 SNHLY, CDR2 FYNNEI. This CDR3 reads CASSGVPGNTEAFF. The CDR3 nucleotides read TGTGCCAGCAGTGGGGTACCAGGGAACACTGAAGCTTTCTTT. Variable domain in full (rest from reference TRBV2 and TRBJ1-1): EPEVTQTPSHQVTQMGQEVILRCVPISNHLYFYWYRQILGQKVEFLVSFYNNEISEKSEIFDDQFSVERPDGSNFTLKIRSTKLEDSAMYFCASSGVPGNTEAFFGQGTRLTVV.

The rearrangement links TRBV27 to TRBJ1-5, with D maybe TRBD1 (6 bases). The germline V and J ends were trimmed by 5 bases and 6 bases, with 14 bases remaining between them. This CDR3 region has 14 residues. The germline CDR1 and CDR2 sequences are MNHEY and SMNVEV (reference sequence). CDR3 nucleotide sequence: TGTGCCAGCAGTCCCCAAAAAGGGGGTCAGCCCCAGCATTTT. As protein: CASSPQKGGQPQHF.

This clone was seen repeatedly, ten times or more. The chain employs TRBV6-1 and TRBJ1-6, with 7 positions matching TRBD1. CDR3 length equals 14 residues. Germline V lookup: CDR1 MNHNS, CDR2 SASEGT. Losses at the gene ends were 8 bases for V and 8 bases for J; bases not matched to a gene: 9. CDR3 region: CASLRTGEYSPLHF. The CDR3 DNA is TGTGCCAGCTTACGGACAGGAGAGTATTCACCCCTCCACTTT.

The chain's CDR3 is CASTKTGTVYGYTF. For the CDR3, the DNA is TGTGCCAGCACCAAGACCGGGACAGTCTATGGCTACACCTTC. This rearrangement joins TRBV6-5 to TRBJ1-2; 7 positions agree with TRBD1. V trimming: 7 bases; J trimming: 4 bases; junction bases outside the gene matches: 9. The CDR3 is 14 residues long. Germline V gene data show CDR1 as MNHEY and CDR2 as SVGAGI.

In its sample, this clone was seen once. This chain connects TRBV6-5 to TRBJ2-7; 8 bases line up with TRBD1. The V gene's germline CDR1 is MNHEY and CDR2 SVGAGI. V gave up 5 bases and J gave up 6 bases; unmatched junction bases: 12. This CDR3 is built from 15 residues. The CDR3 bases are TGTGCCAGCAGTATCCCAGCCGGGACAGGTCTCGAGCAGTACTTC. It encodes CASSIPAGTGLEQYF.

V usage is TRBV4-1 and J usage is TRBJ2-7; perhaps TRBD1 as D (5 bases). The ends were cut back, 1 base at V and 3 bases at J, with 7 bases in the middle. The CDR3 covers 13 residues. In germline, CDR1 is MGHRA, CDR2 YSYEKL. The CDR3 nucleotides read TGCGCCAGCAGCCAAGGACAGCGCTACGAGCAGTACTTC. As protein: CASSQGQRYEQYF.

The V gene is TRBV25-1, the J gene TRBJ1-1, with 8 bases lining up with TRBD1. V shed 7 bases and J 7 bases; nucleotides not matched to a gene: 11. Germline V gene data show CDR1 as MGHDK and CDR2 as SYGVNS. The CDR3 length is 14 residues. CDR3 amino acids: CASNADRGYGEAFF. Here the CDR3 DNA reads TGTGCCAGCAACGCTGACAGGGGATATGGTGAAGCTTTCTTT.

The CDR3 DNA reads as TGTGCCAGCAGTTTTCTAGGACTCTTGACCCACGAGCAGTACTTC. This gives the protein CASSFLGLLTHEQYF. The chain carries TRBV27 and TRBJ2-7; D is perhaps TRBD2 (5 bases). V was pared by 3 bases and J by 5 bases, with 17 bases between. Looked up from germline, CDR1 is MNHEY and CDR2 is SMNVEV (reference sequence). This CDR3 region has 15 residues.

CDR3 coding DNA: TGTGCCAGCAGTCCGACCGCCTCACAGGGGAGCTCTGGAAACACCATATATTTT. Translated, it gives CASSPTASQGSSGNTIYF. This rearrangement joins TRBV27 to TRBJ1-3, with 7 bases lining up with TRBD1. V lost 5 bases and J lost 0; bases outside the gene matches: 13. The CDR3 consists of 18 residues. Germline CDR1 reads MNHEY; CDR2 reads SMNVEV (reference sequence).

The chain uses TRBV7-9 and TRBJ1-2; 7 bases align to TRBD1. J lost 3 bases, V lost 7 bases, and 11 bases had no gene match. CDR3 length: 15 residues. The V gene's germline CDR1 is SEHNR and CDR2 FQNEAQ (reference sequence). CDR3 nucleotide sequence: TGTGCCAGCACCGACACGACAGGGAATTACTATGGCTACACCTTC. This gives the protein CASTDTTGNYYGYTF.

The V gene is TRBV11-2, the J gene TRBJ2-5; 8 bases match TRBD1. Trimming at V came to 5 bases and at J to 3 bases, leaving 14 bases not matched to a gene. The CDR3 contains 17 residues. Germline V gives CDR1 SGHAT, CDR2 FQNNGV. CDR3 amino acids: CASSKAGTGQLKETQYF. The CDR3 DNA follows: TGTGCCAGCAGCAAAGCCGGGACAGGCCAATTGAAAGAGACCCAGTACTTC.

The chain combines TRBV4-1 with TRBJ1-1, with a weak D call TRBD1 (5 bases). This CDR3 region has 13 residues. Trimming stripped 0 bases from V and 6 bases from J, with 8 bases between. Germline V gene lookup returns CDR1 MGHRA and CDR2 YSYEKL. Here the CDR3 reads CASSQDPRAEAFF. CDR3 nucleotides: TGCGCCAGCAGCCAAGATCCCAGGGCTGAAGCTTTCTTT.

The gene calls are TRBV7-2 and TRBJ2-2; D is perhaps TRBD2 (6 bases). This CDR3 spans 14 amino acids. Trimming pared 5 bases from V and 7 bases from J, leaving 14 bases between. Per the germline V gene, CDR1 is SGHTA and CDR2 is FQGNSA. The CDR3 nucleotides are TGTGCCAGCAGCCGGGACTTCGCCGGCGGGGAGCTGTTTTTT. Translating gives CASSRDFAGGELFF.

This rearrangement joins TRBV14 to TRBJ2-1, with 7 bases lining up with TRBD2. Trimming at V came to 0 bases and at J to 7 bases, leaving 6 bases not matched to a gene. Germline V gene lookup returns CDR1 SGHDN and CDR2 FVKESK. The CDR3 spans 15 residues. DNA for the CDR3: TGTGCCAGCAGCCAAGACGGGGGGTACGGTAATGAGCAGTTCTTC. It yields the protein CASSQDGGYGNEQFF. The variable domain in full, completed from reference TRBV14 and TRBJ2-1, reads EAGVTQFPSHSVIEKGQTVTLRCDPISGHDNLYWYRRVMGKEIKFLLHFVKESKQDESGMPNNRFLAERTGGTYSTLKVQPAELEDSGVYFCASSQDGGYGNEQFFGPGTRLTVL.

This clone was seen a single time. The chain employs TRBV9 and TRBJ1-1, with D perhaps TRBD1 (6 bases). The CDR3 consists of 14 residues. Per germline, CDR1 SGDLS and CDR2 YYNGEE. The V and J ends lost 5 bases and 6 bases respectively, with 17 bases between them. The CDR3 loop is CASSKYTQGPEAFF. DNA for the CDR3: TGTGCCAGCAGTAAATATACCCAGGGGCCTGAAGCTTTCTTT.